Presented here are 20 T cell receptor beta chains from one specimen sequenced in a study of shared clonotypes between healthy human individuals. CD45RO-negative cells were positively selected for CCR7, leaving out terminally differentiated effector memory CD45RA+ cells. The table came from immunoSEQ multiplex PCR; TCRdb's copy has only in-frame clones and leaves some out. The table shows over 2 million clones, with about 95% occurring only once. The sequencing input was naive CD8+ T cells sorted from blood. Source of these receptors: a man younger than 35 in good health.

The CDR3 protein is CASSLSWGETQYF. As DNA, the CDR3 is TGTGCCAGCAGCTTGAGTTGGGGAGAGACCCAGTACTTC. J is TRBJ2-5 and V is TRBV5-8; D ambiguous. Per germline, CDR1 SGHTS and CDR2 YDEGEE. This CDR3 region has 13 residues. V was clipped by 1 base and J by 4 bases, with 8 bases between them.

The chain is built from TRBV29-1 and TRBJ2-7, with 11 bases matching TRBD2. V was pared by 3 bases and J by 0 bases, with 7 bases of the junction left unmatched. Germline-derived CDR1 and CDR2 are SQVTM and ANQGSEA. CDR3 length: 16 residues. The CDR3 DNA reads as TGCAGCGTTGAGGGGCCGACTAGCGGGGCCTCCTACGAGCAGTACTTC. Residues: CSVEGPTSGASYEQYF.

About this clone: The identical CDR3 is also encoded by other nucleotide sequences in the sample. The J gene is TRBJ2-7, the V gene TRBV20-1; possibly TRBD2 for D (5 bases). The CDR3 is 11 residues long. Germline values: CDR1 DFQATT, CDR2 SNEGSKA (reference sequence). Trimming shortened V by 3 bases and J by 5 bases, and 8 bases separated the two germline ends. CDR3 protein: CSASEGHEQYF. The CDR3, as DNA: TGCAGTGCTAGCGAGGGCCACGAGCAGTACTTC.

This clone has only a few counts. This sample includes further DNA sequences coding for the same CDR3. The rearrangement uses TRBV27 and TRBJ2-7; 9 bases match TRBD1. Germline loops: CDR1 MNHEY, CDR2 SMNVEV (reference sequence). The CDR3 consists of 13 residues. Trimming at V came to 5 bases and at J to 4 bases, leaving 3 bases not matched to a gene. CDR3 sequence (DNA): TGTGCCAGCAGTCCCGGGACAGGGTACGAGCAGTACTTC. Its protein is CASSPGTGYEQYF.

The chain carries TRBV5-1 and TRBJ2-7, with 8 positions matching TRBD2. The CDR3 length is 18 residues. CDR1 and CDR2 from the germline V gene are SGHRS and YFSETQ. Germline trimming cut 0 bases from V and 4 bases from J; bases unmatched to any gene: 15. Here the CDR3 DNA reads TGCGCCAGCAGCTTGGTAGGAGATAGCGGGAAATCGGCTTACGAGCAGTACTTC. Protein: CASSLVGDSGKSAYEQYF. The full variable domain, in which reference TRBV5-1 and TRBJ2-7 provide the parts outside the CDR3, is KAGVTQTPRYLIKTRGQQVTLSCSPISGHRSVSWYQQTPGQGLQFLFEYFSETQRNKGNFPGRFSGRQFSNSRSEMNVSTLELGDSALYLCASSLVGDSGKSAYEQYFGPGTRLTVT.

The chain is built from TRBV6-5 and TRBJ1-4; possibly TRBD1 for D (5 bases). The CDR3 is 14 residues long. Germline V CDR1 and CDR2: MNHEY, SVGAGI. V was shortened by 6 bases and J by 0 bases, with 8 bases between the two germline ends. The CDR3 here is CASSQQATNEKLFF. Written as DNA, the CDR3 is TGTGCCAGCAGCCAACAGGCAACTAATGAAAAACTGTTTTTT.

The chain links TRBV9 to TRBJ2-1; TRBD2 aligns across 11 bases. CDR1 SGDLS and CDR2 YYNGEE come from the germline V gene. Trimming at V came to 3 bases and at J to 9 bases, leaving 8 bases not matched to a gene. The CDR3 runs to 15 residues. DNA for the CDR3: TGTGCCAGCAGCGGGCTAGCGGGAGGAACCGTTGAGCAGTTCTTC. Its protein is CASSGLAGGTVEQFF.

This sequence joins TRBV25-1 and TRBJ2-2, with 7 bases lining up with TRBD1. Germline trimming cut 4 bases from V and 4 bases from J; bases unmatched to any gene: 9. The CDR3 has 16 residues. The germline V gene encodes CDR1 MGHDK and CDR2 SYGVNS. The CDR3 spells CASSARGQVATGELFF. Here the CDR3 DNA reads TGTGCCAGCAGTGCGAGGGGGCAGGTTGCCACCGGGGAGCTGTTTTTT.

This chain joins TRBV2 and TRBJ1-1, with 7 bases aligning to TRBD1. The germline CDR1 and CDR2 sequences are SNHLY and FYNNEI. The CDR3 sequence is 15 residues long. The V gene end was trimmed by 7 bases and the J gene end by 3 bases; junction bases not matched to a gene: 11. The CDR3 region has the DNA TGTGCCAGCATATCACAGGGTCAGGGGGACACTGAAGCTTTCTTT. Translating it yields CASISQGQGDTEAFF.

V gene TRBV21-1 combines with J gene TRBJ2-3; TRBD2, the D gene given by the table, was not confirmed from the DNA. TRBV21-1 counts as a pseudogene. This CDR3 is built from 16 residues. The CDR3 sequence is CASSRWRGGPTDTQYF. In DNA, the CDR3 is TGTGCCAGCAGCAGATGGCGGGGGGGGCCCACAGATACGCAGTATTTT.

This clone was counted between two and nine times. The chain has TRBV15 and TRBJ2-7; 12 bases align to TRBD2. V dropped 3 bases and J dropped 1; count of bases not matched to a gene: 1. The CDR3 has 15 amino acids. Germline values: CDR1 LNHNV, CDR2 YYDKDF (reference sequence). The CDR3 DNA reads TGTGCCACCAGCAGGGGACTAGCGGGTTCCTACGAGCAGTACTTC. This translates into CATSRGLAGSYEQYF. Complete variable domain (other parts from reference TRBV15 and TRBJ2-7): DAMVIQNPRYQVTQFGKPVTLSCSQTLNHNVMYWYQQKSSQAPKLLFHYYDKDFNNEADTPDNFQSRRPNTSFCFLDIRSPGLGDTAMYLCATSRGLAGSYEQYFGPGTRLTVT.

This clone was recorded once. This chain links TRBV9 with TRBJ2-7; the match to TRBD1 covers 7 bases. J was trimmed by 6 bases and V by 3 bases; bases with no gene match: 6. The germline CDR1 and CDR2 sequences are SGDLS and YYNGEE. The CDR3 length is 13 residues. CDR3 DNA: TGTGCCAGCAGCGCCGTGACAGGGTCCGAGCAGTACTTC. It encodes CASSAVTGSEQYF. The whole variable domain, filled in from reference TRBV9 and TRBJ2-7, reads DSGVTQTPKHLITATGQRVTLRCSPRSGDLSVYWYQQSLDQGLQFLIQYYNGEERAKGNILERFSAQQFPDLHSELNLSSLELGDSALYFCASSAVTGSEQYFGPGTRLTVT.

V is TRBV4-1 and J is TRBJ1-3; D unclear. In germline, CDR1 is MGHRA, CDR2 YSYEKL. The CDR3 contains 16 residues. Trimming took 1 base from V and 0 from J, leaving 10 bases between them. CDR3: CASSQVGISSGNTIYF. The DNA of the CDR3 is TGCGCCAGCAGCCAAGTCGGGATTAGCTCTGGAAACACCATATATTTT.

The CDR3 sequence: CASSFLRGMNTEAFF. The CDR3 bases are TGTGCCAGCAGCTTCCTCCGGGGCATGAACACTGAAGCTTTCTTT. V is TRBV7-9 and J is TRBJ1-1; maybe TRBD1 (5 bases). Between the trimmed V and J ends, which lost 3 bases and 0 bases, there was a span of 11 bases. The CDR3 runs 15 residues. Germline lookup yields CDR1 SEHNR and CDR2 FQNEAQ (reference sequence).

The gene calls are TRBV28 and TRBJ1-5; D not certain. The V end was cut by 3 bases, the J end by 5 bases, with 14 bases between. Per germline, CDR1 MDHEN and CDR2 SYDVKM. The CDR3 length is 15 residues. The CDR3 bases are TGTGCCAGCAGTTTTTTTTCGGGAGGAGATCAGCCCCAGCATTTT. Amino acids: CASSFFSGGDQPQHF.

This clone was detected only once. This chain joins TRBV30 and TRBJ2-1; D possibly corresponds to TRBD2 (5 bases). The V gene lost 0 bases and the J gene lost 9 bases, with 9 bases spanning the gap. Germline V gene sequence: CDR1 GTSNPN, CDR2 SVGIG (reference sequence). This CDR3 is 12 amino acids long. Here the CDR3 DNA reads TGTGCCTGGAGTGTAGTTGCGGGTGAGCAGTTCTTC. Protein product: CAWSVVAGEQFF.

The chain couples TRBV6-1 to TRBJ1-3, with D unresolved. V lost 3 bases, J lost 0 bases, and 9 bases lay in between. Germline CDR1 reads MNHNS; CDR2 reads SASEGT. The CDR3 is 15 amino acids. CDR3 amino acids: CASSEPGISGNTIYF. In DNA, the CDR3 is TGTGCCAGCAGTGAGCCAGGTATCTCTGGAAACACCATATATTTT.

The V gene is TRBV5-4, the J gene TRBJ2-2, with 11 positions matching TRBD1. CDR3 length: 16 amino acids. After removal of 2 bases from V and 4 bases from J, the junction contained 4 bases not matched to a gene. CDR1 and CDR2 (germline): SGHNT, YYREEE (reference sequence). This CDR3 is CASSLSGTGGTGELFF. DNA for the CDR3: TGTGCCAGCAGCTTATCCGGGACAGGGGGCACCGGGGAGCTGTTTTTT.

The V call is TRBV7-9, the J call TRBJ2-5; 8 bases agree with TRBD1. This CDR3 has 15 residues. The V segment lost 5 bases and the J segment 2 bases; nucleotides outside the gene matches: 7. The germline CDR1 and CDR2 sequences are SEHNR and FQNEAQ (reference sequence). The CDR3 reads CASSTPDRVQETQYF. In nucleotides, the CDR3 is TGTGCCAGCAGCACCCCGGACAGGGTTCAAGAGACCCAGTACTTC.

CDR3 amino acids: CASSSVGQGAETQYF. The CDR3 region has the DNA TGTGCCAGCAGCTCAGTGGGACAGGGCGCAGAGACCCAGTACTTC. This chain connects TRBV7-9 to TRBJ2-5; 9 bases fit TRBD1. Losses at the gene ends were 4 bases for V and 4 bases for J; bases not matched to a gene: 7. The germline V gene has CDR1 SEHNR and CDR2 FQNEAQ (reference sequence). The CDR3 is 15 residues long.